The T cell receptor (beta chain) under discussion was sequenced for a study of identical twins. Study-wide results and caveats: Abundant beta clonotypes from cord blood bore fewer insertions; memory repertoires lacked this pattern. The conclusions drew on cross-sectional statistical analysis instead of tracking the same donors. The study found weaker excess twin sharing in beta out-of-frame sequences.

Germline V gene sequence: CDR1 LGHDT, CDR2 YNNKEL (reference sequence). The CDR3 runs 12 residues. V was pared by 0 bases and J by 14 bases, with 11 bases between. One entry per CDR3 protein, called by TCRdb with MiXCR from the 5' RACE reads. Of roughly 1.6 million distinct CDR3 sequences listed, around a third are singletons. This clonotype appeared a few times. Its antigen remains unknown. The clonotype was recovered from a newborn girl in good health. Sample: cord blood. The J gene is TRBJ2-1, the V gene TRBV3-1; no definite D call. CDR3 sequence: CASSQDLGSKFF. Written as DNA, the CDR3 is TGTGCCAGCAGCCAAGATCTCGGCTCCAAGTTCTTC.